The text below deals with one T cell receptor beta chain. The CDR3 extends over 16 amino acids. V was cut by 1 base and J by 5 bases, with 15 bases left in between. Germline V gene sequence: CDR1 SGHAT, CDR2 FQNNGV. This specimen belongs to a study of monozygotic twins with cystic fibrosis. Some clones are missing from TCRdb's copy, which holds only in-frame ones; the method was immunoSEQ multiplex PCR. The sample contains under 20,000 clones, around 97% of which appear only once. The specimen sequenced was blood. The gene calls are TRBV11-2 and TRBJ2-1; no firm D call. The sequence was collected from a woman aged 30 to 39 with cystic fibrosis. CDR3 DNA sequence: TGTGCCAGCAGCTTAGTGGGTACACCACACCACAATGAGCAGTTCTTC. It is translated as CASSLVGTPHHNEQFF.